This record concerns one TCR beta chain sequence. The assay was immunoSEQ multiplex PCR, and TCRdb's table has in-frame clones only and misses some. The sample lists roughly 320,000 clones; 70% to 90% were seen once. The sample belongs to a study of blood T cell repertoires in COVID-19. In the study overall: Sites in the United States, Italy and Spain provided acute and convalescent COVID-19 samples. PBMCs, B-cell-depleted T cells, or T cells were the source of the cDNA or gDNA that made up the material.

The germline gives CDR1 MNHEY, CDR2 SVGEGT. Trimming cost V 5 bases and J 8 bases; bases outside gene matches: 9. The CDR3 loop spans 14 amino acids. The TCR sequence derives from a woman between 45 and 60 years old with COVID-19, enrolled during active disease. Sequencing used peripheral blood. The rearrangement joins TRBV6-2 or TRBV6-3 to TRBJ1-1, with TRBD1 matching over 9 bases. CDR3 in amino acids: CASSENRGRLEAFF. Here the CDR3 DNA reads TGTGCCAGCAGTGAGAACAGGGGGCGGCTGGAAGCTTTCTTT.